This TCR beta chain was identified in a study of Graves' ophthalmopathy and Graves' hyperthyroidism listed by TCRdb under 2018. Background for the entire study: Peripheral blood was collected at initial diagnosis, prior to any treatment. TCR beta repertoire signatures were used to distinguish Graves' ophthalmopathy from Graves' hyperthyroidism and to predict progression to ophthalmopathy. In total, over 130 blood samples were TCR-sequenced: 40 to 45 ophthalmopathy, about 75 hyperthyroidism and some 17 hyperthyroidism-to-ophthalmopathy patients. To explore V-J signatures that distinguish ophthalmopathy from hyperthyroidism, a discovery set of around 100 patients was enrolled, made up of roughly 41 with ophthalmopathy and fewer than 60 with stable hyperthyroidism. For independent validation, a separate cohort was made up of around 18 hyperthyroidism patients plus 17 patients who later progressed from hyperthyroidism to ophthalmopathy. In roughly 6 hyperthyroidism patients, the T-cell repertoire of thyroid tissue was compared with the T-cell repertoire of blood. Following sampling, methimazole starting at 30 mg daily was administered to hyperthyroidism patients, and high-dose intravenous methylprednisolone was administered to ophthalmopathy patients. The 100 or so discovery patients were randomly divided into training and test sets at a 7:3 ratio. Overall results and qualifications from the work: In cross-validation, the 13-signature model distinguished ophthalmopathy from stable hyperthyroidism with 87.88% sensitivity and 81% to 82% specificity, while in the test set the corresponding values were about 80% and 75%. Sample size was not predetermined statistically, and investigators were not blinded to group allocation. Most expanded thyroid clonotypes with frequency above 0.001 were also detected in blood, suggesting blood repertoires may reflect the thyroid immune response. In validation, the model predicted ophthalmopathy progression with 55% to 71% sensitivity and 72% to 80% specificity; around twelve predicted patients were CT-confirmed with GO in a median of approximately six months.

This clonotype occurred a few times. This receptor's antigen is unknown. No much larger clone exists at a distance of one base, and base qualities are not known. TCR beta CDR3 regions were amplified from RNA transcripts for repertoire sequencing. A first-round RT-PCR used HTBI primers with the Qiagen OneStep RT-PCR kit, followed by a second-round multiplex PCR, size selection and purification. The libraries underwent paired-end sequencing with 100 bp reads on an Illumina HiSeq2000. The published analysis was carried out like this. Reads were processed with SOAPnuke, discarding reads with adapters, uncalled bases, mean Phred below 15, or no exact constant-primer or identifier match. High-quality paired reads were merged with COPE v1.2.5. Unique nucleotide sequences were defined as clonotypes and aligned to IMGT TRB V, D and J references using MiTCR v1.1. Only V-J combinations with frequency above 0.0001 were analysed, covering approximately 99% of repertoires. For each V-J combination, a TCR clonal expansion and chaos score was defined as F50 clonal expansion divided by the chaos observed in the TCRdist matrix. Features were reduced by Welch's t-statistics and random forest to 10 to 15 V-J combinations, which fed a naive Bayes classifier. The similarity between thyroid and blood repertoires was quantified using the Morisita-Horn index. The public reads were run again by TCRdb, first through fastp at Q25 and then through MiXCR, and only productive beta chains were kept. Every entry covers one CDR3 protein and lists the most common genes and DNA from its rows. In this record, the V and J calls reflect TCRdb's handling and not the investigators' own analysis. This sample gives about 400,000 distinct CDR3 sequences in total; around a fifth of them show up just once. Around 3% of the sample goes to the ten largest clones.

A patient counted as having stable hyperthyroidism if there was no progression to ophthalmopathy within 18 months of follow-up. Hyperthyroidism patients were newly diagnosed, with disease duration under 2 months, and aged 18 to 65 years. Anyone with other autoimmune diseases, uncontrolled infections, pregnancy or lactation was excluded from the study. Diagnosis relied on clinical symptoms, serum thyroxine, TRAb, thyroid ultrasound and orbital computed tomography. Ficoll-Paque density gradient centrifugation was used to isolate PBMCs from 8.5 to 10 ml of fresh peripheral blood. Trizol reagent was used to extract the total RNA, and its quality was then checked on an Agilent 2100 Bioanalyzer. The junction carries 9 bases between V and J, which are trimmed by 0 bases and 4 bases respectively. From the germline V gene (reference sequence), CDR1 is LGHDT and CDR2 is YNNKEL. Measured from the cysteine to the phenylalanine, the CDR3 is 14 residues long. This entry keeps only the CDR3 DNA: 42 bases, framed from base 1.

This receptor was taken from a woman under 30 with stable Graves' hyperthyroidism. Donor details come from another sample of the same person, matched by shared clones. The sequencing sample was made of peripheral blood. In this chain, TRBV3-1 is recombined with TRBJ1-2, with no D gene named confidently. Here the CDR3 is given as CASSQDKASYGYTF. In nucleotides, the sequence is TGTGCCAGCAGCCAAGATAAGGCCAGCTATGGCTACACCTTC.